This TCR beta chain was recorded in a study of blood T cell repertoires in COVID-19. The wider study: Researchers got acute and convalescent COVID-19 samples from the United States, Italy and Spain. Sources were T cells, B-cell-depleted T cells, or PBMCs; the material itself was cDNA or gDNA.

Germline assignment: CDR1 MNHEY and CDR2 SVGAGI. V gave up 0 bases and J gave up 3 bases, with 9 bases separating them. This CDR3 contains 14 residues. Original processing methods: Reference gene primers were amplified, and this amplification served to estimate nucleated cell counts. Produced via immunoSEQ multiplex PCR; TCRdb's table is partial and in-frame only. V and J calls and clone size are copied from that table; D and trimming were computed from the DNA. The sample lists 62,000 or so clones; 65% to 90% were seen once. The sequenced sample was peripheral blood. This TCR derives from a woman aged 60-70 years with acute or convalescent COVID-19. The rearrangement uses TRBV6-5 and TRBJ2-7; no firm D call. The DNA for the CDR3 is TGTGCCAGCAGTTACTCGAACAGAGTCTACGAGCAGTACTTC. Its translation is CASSYSNRVYEQYF.